This TCR beta chain was profiled in a study of T cells expressing NK-cell markers. The CDR3 contains 18 residues. CDR1 is DFQATT and CDR2 is SNEGSKA in the germline V gene (reference sequence). TCRdb reanalyzed the 5' RACE reads, giving one entry per CDR3 protein sequence and no DNA. The sample has 250,000 or so distinct CDR3 sequences. The gene calls are TRBV20-1 and TRBJ2-5; there is no DNA to check the TCRdb D call of TRBD1. The sample consisted of blood T cells: a sorted CD56 or NKG2C T cell subset, CD4+ or CD8+ T cells, or bulk PBMC T cells (not recorded which). This receptor was taken from a woman between 18 and 69 years old in good health. The CDR3: CSATQDGDRPLGPGTQYF.